The source of this TCR beta chain is a study of shared clonotypes between healthy human individuals (dated by TCRdb to the early 2020s). Describing the broader study: Three men and a couple of women, aged 18 to 49 years, made up the cohort. For each donor, three plates each were used for CD4 naive and CD4 memory, two plates were used for CD8 naive, and one plate was used for CD8 memory. The study deeply sequenced blood TCR repertoires of five healthy adults to estimate repertoire size and the extent of clonotype sharing between individuals. Different laboratories and diverse techniques were used to prepare libraries and sequence TCR repertoires, to increase sequencing depth and limit assay-specific biases. Leukapheresis yielded between about 0.9 and 9.5 billion PBMCs per donor. Paper-wide results and their limitations: Roughly 5% of naive CD4, 3.5% of naive CD8, 2.3% of memory CD4, and about 0.4% of memory CD8 clonotypes were shared across a few donors. Because the study included a small number of donors, the genetic and exposure-history diversity represented was limited. Pairwise subsampling indicated that sequencing depth was expected to affect the degree of clonotype sharing among donors. Estimated clonotype richness was generally larger for naive than for memory subsets. Even with the large sequencing depth, rarefaction of the sorted-subset datasets indicated that sequencing was incomplete. Compared with non-shared clonotypes, the clonotypes found in all four sorted-subset donors had higher generation probabilities. Sampling was limited to blood, and TCR repertoires in tissue likely differ from TCR repertoires in blood.

On this clone: What this receptor recognizes is not known. No much larger clone is present one base from it, and per-base qualities are unavailable.

Using the deep immunoSEQ assay, TCR CDR3 regions were amplified from genomic DNA by multiplex PCR. Extracted genomic DNA from each cell subset was spread evenly across all wells of several immunoSEQ 96-well plates, with each plate serving as a replicate. For sorted subsets, each replicate PCR was loaded with about 200 ng genomic DNA, equivalent to roughly 30,000 T cell genomes. Purified libraries were quantified with a Qubit 3.0 fluorometer, sized on a Bioanalyzer 2100, and re-quantified with the KAPA Library Quantification kit. Every immunoSEQ 96-well plate was sequenced on a dedicated single-read 150-cycle Illumina NextSeq 550 flow cell. In the original analysis: Because the immunoSEQ output included only junctional sequences and no quality scores, the filtering could not be the same as the filtering used for full-length reads. To assign V/J genes and CDR3, sequences were annotated against IMGT germline references using PyIR, a Python wrapper for IgBLAST v1.9. Reads with weak V/J assignments (E-value above 1e-6), missing CDR3, stop codons, out-of-frame junctions, or ambiguous translated residues were removed. V3J clonotypes were defined as sequences sharing an identical inferred V gene, J gene, and CDR3 amino acid sequence. Percentage overlap between repertoires was computed as shared unique clonotypes divided by the size of the smaller repertoire. Richness of each repertoire was evaluated using RTK rarefaction, the Chao1 estimator, and Recon v2.1 estimates of unobserved clonotypes. Generation probabilities were computed with OLGA for all TCRbeta clonotypes obtained by the gDNA method from four donors. In TCRdb, the immuneACCESS table is reduced to in-frame sequences with V and J assigned. These tables do not hold every clone; where another copy was compared, an unresolved V gene accounts for under half, and the others remain unexplained. From that table come the V and J calls and clone size; the DNA was used to work out D and trimming. This sample holds under 1,100,000 clones; around 76% were observed only once. The top ten hold about 1.5% of the sample.

The germline ends are 11 bases apart after V is trimmed by 6 bases and J by 2 bases. CDR1 and CDR2 (MNHNY, SVGAGI) derive from the germline V gene (reference sequence). The CDR3 sequence holds 14 residues, the cysteine and phenylalanine included. Just CDR3 DNA is preserved here, 42 bases in frame from base 1. The donors were healthy, HIV-negative adults with no recently reported acute infections or vaccinations. Only Caucasian adults living in Nashville, Tennessee, USA were represented among the donors. Magnetic negative selection was used to enrich CD4+ T cells, after which naive cells were positively selected on CD45RA and the negative fraction became the memory subset. After blood collection by leukapheresis, PBMCs were isolated using Ficoll-Histopaque density gradient centrifugation and then cryopreserved in the vapor phase of liquid nitrogen. Analytical flow cytometry was used to check the purity and quantity of each magnetically sorted T cell population. Genomic DNA was isolated from every sorted fraction and measured by UV absorbance on a Nanodrop 2000c.

The rearranged segments are TRBV6-6 and TRBJ1-3, with a tentative D gene TRBD1 over 5 matching bases. The sample was memory CD4+ T cells sorted from blood. The cell subset or site label of this sample denotes: CD45RA-negative fraction. The TCR originated in a man aged 18 to 35 in good health. The CDR3 protein sequence reads: CASRQGSTGNTIYF. The nucleotides read TGTGCCAGCAGGCAGGGCAGCACTGGAAACACCATATATTTT.